This T cell receptor beta chain is from a study of blood T cell repertoires in COVID-19. The overall study: T cells, B-cell-depleted T cells, or PBMCs supplied cDNA or gDNA.

This table comes from immunoSEQ multiplex PCR, and its TCRdb copy is limited to in-frame clones, with some not included. The repertoire holds 200,000 to 300,000 clones, with about 87% as singletons. Enrollment of patients from Seattle took place during active infection, with longitudinal follow-up. This CDR3 is built from 16 residues. J was trimmed by 1 base and V by 3 bases; bases with no gene match: 8. CDR1 SGDLS and CDR2 YYNGEE come from the germline V gene. This chain connects TRBV9 to TRBJ2-3, with 7 bases identical to TRBD1. The sequencing input was peripheral blood. This TCR derives from a woman aged 55-70 years with COVID-19, enrolled during active disease. The CDR3 here is CASSDIQGMGTDTQYF. Written as DNA, the CDR3 is TGTGCCAGCAGCGATATACAGGGGATGGGCACAGATACGCAGTATTTT.